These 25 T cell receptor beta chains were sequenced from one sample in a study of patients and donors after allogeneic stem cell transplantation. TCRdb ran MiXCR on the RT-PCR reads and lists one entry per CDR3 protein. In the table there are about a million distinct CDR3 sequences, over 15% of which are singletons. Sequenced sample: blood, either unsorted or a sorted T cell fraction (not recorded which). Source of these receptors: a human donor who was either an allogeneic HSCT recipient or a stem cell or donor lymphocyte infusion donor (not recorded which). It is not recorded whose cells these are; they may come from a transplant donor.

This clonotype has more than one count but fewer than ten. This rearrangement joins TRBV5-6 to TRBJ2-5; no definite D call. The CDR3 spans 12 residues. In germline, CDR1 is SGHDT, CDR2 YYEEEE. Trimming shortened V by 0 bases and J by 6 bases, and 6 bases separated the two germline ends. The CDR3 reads CASSLAKKTQYF. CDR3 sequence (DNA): TGTGCCAGCAGCTTGGCCAAAAAGACCCAGTACTTC.

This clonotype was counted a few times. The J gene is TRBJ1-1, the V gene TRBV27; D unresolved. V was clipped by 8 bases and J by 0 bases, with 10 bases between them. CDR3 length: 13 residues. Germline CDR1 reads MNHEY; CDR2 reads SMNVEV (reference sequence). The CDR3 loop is CASGELMNTEAFF. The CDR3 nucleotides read TGTGCCAGCGGGGAACTCATGAACACTGAAGCTTTCTTT.

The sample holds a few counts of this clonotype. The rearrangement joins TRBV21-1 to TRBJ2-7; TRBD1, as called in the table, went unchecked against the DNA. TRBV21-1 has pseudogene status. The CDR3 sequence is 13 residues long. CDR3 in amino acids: CATVGRSFFEQYF. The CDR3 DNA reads TGTGCCACCGTGGGACGGTCATTTTTCGAGCAGTACTTC.

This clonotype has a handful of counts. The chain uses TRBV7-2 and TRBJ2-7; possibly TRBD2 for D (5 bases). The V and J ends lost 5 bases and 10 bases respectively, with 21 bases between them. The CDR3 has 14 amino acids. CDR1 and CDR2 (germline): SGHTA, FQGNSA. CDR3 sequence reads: CASSPGIKSGFQYF. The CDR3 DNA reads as TGTGCCAGCAGCCCGGGGATTAAGTCGGGTTTTCAGTACTTC. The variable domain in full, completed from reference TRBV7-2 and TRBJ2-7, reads GAGVSQSPSNKVTEKGKDVELRCDPISGHTALYWYRQSLGQGLEFLIYFQGNSAPDKSGLPSDRFSAERTGGSVSTLTIQRTQQEDSAVYLCASSPGIKSGFQYFGPGTRLTVT.

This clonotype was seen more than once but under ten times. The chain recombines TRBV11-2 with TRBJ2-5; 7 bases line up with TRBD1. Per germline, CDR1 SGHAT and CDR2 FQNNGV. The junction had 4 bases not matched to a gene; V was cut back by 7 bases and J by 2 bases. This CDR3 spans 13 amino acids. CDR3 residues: CASTRDRQETQYF. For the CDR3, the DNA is TGTGCCAGCACCCGGGACAGACAAGAGACCCAGTACTTC.

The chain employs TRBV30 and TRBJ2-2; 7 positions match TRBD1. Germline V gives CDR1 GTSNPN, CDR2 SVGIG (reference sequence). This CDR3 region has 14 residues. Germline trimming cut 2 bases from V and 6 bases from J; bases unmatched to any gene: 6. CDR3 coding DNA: TGTGCCTGGAGTCGAGGACAGGAGTCCGGGGAGCTGTTTTTT. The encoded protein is CAWSRGQESGELFF.

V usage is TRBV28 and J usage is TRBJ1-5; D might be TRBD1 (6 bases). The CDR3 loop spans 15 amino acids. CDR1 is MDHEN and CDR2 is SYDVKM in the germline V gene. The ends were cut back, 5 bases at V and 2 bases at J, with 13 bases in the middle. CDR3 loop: CASSARTAGNQPQHF. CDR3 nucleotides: TGTGCCAGCAGTGCGAGGACAGCGGGCAATCAGCCCCAGCATTTT.

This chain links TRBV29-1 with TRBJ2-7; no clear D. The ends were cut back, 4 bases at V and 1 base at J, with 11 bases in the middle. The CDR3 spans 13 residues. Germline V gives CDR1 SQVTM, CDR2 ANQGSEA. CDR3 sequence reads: CSVGAGSSYEQYF. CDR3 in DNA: TGCAGCGTTGGGGCAGGCTCTTCCTACGAGCAGTACTTC.

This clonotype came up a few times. CDR3 loop: CASRRTGAYGYTF. The DNA for the CDR3 is TGTGCCAGCAGAAGGACAGGGGCCTATGGCTACACCTTC. The gene calls are TRBV6-1 and TRBJ1-2; 9 bases line up with TRBD1. The V gene's germline CDR1 is MNHNS and CDR2 SASEGT. This CDR3 contains 13 residues. The V and J ends lost 6 bases and 4 bases, in that order; junction bases with no gene match: 3.

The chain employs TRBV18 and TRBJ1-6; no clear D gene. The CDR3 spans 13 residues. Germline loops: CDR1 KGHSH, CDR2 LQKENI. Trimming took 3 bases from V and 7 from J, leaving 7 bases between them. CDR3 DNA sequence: TGTGCCAGCTCACCTGGACGGAATTCACCCCTCCACTTT. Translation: CASSPGRNSPLHF.

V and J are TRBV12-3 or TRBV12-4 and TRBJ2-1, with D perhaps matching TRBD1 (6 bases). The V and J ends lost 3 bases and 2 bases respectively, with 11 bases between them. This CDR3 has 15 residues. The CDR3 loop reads CASSLDSRPYNEQFF. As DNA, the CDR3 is TGTGCCAGCAGTTTGGACAGCCGACCCTACAATGAGCAGTTCTTC.

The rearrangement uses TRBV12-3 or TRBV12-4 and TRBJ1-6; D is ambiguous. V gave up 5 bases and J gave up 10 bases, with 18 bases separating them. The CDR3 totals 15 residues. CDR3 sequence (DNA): TGTGCCAGCAGTGAAAGAAGACCTCTAAACTCACCCCTCCACTTT. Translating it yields CASSERRPLNSPLHF.

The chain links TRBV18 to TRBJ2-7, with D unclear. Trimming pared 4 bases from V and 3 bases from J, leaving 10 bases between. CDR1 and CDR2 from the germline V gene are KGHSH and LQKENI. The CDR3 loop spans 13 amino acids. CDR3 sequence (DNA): TGTGCCAGCTCACAAAACAGTTACTACGAGCAGTACTTC. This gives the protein CASSQNSYYEQYF.

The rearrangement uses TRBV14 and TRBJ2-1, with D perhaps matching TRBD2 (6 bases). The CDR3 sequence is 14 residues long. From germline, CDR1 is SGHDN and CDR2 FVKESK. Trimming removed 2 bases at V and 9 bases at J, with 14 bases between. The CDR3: CASSQILVAAEQFF. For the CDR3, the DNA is TGTGCCAGCAGCCAAATTCTAGTAGCGGCTGAGCAGTTCTTC.

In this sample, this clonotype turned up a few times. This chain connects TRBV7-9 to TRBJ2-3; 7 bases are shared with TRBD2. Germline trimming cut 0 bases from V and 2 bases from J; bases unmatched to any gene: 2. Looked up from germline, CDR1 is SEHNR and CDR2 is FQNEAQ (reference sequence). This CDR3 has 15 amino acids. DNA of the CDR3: TGTGCCAGCAGCTTAGCGCGGGACTACACAGATACGCAGTATTTT. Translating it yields CASSLARDYTDTQYF.

As DNA, the CDR3 is TGTGCCAGCAGAGCGACCGGGAGCCAGGAAAAACTGTTTTTT. Residues: CASRATGSQEKLFF. The V and J genes are TRBV12-3 or TRBV12-4 and TRBJ1-4; D remains ambiguous. Deletions cut 6 bases from V and 8 bases from J, with 16 bases between. The CDR3 consists of 14 residues.

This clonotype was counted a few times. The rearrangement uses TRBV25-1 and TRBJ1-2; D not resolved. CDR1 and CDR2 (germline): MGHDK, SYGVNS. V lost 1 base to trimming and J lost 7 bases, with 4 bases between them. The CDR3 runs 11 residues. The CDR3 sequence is CASSELGGYTF. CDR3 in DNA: TGTGCCAGCAGTGAATTAGGTGGCTACACCTTC.

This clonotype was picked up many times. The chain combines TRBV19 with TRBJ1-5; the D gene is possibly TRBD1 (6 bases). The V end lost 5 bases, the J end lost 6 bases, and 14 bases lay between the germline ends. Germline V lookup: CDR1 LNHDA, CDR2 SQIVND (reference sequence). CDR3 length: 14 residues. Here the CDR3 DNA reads TGTGCCAGTAGTTGGAAGGGGGTTCGTCAGCCCCAGCATTTT. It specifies CASSWKGVRQPQHF.

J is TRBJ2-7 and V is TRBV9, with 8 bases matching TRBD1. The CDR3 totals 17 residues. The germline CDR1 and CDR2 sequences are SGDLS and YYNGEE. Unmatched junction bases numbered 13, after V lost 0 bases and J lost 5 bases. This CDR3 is CASSVVPRTGIMDEQYF. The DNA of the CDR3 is TGTGCCAGCAGCGTAGTCCCCCGGACAGGGATAATGGACGAGCAGTACTTC.

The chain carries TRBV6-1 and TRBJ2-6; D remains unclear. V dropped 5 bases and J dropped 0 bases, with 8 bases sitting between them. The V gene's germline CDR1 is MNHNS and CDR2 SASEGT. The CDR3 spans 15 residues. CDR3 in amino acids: CASSIRHSGANVLTF. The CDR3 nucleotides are TGTGCCAGCAGTATACGGCACTCTGGGGCCAACGTCCTGACTTTC.

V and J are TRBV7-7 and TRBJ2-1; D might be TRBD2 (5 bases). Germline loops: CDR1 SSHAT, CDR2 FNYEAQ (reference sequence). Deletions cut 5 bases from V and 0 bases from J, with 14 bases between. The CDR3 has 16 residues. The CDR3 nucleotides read TGTGCCAGCAGCCCAACAGCGGCTAGCTCCTACAATGAGCAGTTCTTC. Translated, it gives CASSPTAASSYNEQFF.

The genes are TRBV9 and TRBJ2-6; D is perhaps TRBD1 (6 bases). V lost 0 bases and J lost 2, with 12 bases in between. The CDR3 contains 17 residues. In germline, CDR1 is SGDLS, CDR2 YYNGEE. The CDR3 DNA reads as TGTGCCAGCAGCGTAGTTCGAGGGGGTACTGGGGCCAACGTCCTGACTTTC. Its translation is CASSVVRGGTGANVLTF.

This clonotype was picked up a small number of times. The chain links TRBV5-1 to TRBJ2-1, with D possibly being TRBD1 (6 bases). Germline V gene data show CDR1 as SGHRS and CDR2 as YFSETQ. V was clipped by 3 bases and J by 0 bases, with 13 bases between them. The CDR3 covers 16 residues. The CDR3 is CASSSHRDISYNEQFF. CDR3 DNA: TGCGCCAGCAGCTCCCACCGGGACATCTCCTACAATGAGCAGTTCTTC. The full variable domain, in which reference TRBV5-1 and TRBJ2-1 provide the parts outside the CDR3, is KAGVTQTPRYLIKTRGQQVTLSCSPISGHRSVSWYQQTPGQGLQFLFEYFSETQRNKGNFPGRFSGRQFSNSRSEMNVSTLELGDSALYLCASSSHRDISYNEQFFGPGTRLTVL.

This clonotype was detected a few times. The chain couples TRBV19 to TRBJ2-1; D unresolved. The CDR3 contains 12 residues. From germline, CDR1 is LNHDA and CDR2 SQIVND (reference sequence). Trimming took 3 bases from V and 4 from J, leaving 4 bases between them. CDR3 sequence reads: CASSMPYNEQFF. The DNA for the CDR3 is TGTGCCAGTAGTATGCCGTACAATGAGCAGTTCTTC.

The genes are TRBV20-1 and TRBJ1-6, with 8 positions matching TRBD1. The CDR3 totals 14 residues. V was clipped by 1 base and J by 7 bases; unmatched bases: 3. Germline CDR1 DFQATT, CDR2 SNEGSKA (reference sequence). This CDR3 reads CSARVQGENSPLHF. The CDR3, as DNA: TGCAGTGCTAGAGTACAGGGGGAGAATTCACCCCTCCACTTT.